A selection of T cell receptor beta chains follows, all from one sample in a study of T cell responses to AZD1222 COVID-19 vaccine. The protocol was immunoSEQ multiplex PCR, while the TCRdb copy is restricted to in-frame clones and leaves out a portion. Of 55,000 to 65,000 clones listed, roughly 88% are singletons. Source: peripheral blood, taken on day 0 of AZD1222 vaccination. The receptor source for this set is an adult in good health. The CDR3 runs from the conserved cysteine through the conserved F or W. The D gene is left open where the match is weak. Expanded clones are given a class, and other clones once, few, many or no size at all.

>TRBV24-1|.|.|TRBJ1-1
TGTGCCACCAGTCCGACAGGACTGAACACTGAAGCTTTCTTT
CATSPTGLNTEAFF
>TRBV19|.|.|TRBJ2-7
TGTGCCAGTAGTATCTCGGGACAGCGGGGCGAGCAGTACTTC
CASSISGQRGEQYF
>TRBV7-2|.|TRBD1|TRBJ1-1
TGTGCCAGCAGCGGACAGGGACCGGGCACTGAAGCTTTCTTT
CASSGQGPGTEAFF
>TRBV20-1|.|.|TRBJ2-1
TGCAGTGCTAGTCCCGGGACCAGGGCATACAATGAGCAGTTCTTC
CSASPGTRAYNEQFF
>TRBV4-3|.|.|TRBJ2-3
TGCGCCAGCAGCCAAGATCAACGGAGCCTAAGCGGGTCCACTAGCACAGATACGCAGTATTTT
CASSQDQRSLSGSTSTDTQYF
>TRBV12-3/TRBV12-4|.|.|TRBJ2-3
TGTGCCAGCAGTTTAGGTCTAGATACGCAGTATTTT
CASSLGLDTQYF
>TRBV4-2|.|TRBD2|TRBJ2-1
TGTGCCAGCAGCGAAGGGACTAGCGCCTACAATGAGCAGTTCTTC
CASSEGTSAYNEQFF
>TRBV7-8|few|.|TRBJ1-1
TGTGCCAGCAGCGAGCGGGGTAGAGGCACTGAAGCTTTCTTT
CASSERGRGTEAFF
>TRBV30|.|TRBD1|TRBJ2-7
TGTGCCTGGAGCACGCAGGGGGTAAGCGAGCAGTACTTC
CAWSTQGVSEQYF
>TRBV6-2/TRBV6-3|.|TRBD2|TRBJ2-5
TGTGCCAGCAGTCCCCGCCCCCCTAGCGGACCTCAACAGACCCAGTACTTC
CASSPRPPSGPQQTQYF
>TRBV30|few|TRBD1|TRBJ1-5
TGTGCCTGGAGCGGGACAGGCAATCAGCCCCAGCATTTT
CAWSGTGNQPQHF
>TRBV15|.|TRBD1|TRBJ2-2
TGTGCCACCAGCAGACCCGGGACAGGGAGGTCCGGGGAGCTGTTTTTT
CATSRPGTGRSGELFF
>TRBV7-9|.|.|TRBJ2-7
TGTGCCAGCAGCCATGGACTGTACCCCTACGAGCAGTACTTC
CASSHGLYPYEQYF
>TRBV19|.|.|TRBJ1-3
TGTGCCAGTAGGTCAGGCCCCTCTGGAAACACCATATATTTT
CASRSGPSGNTIYF
>TRBV30|.|.|TRBJ1-5
TGTGCCTGGAGTGCTTACAGGGATCAGCCCCAGCATTTT
CAWSAYRDQPQHF
>TRBV6-1|.|.|TRBJ2-2
TGTGCCAGCAGTGACAAGCGGGCCCGCCGCACCGGGGAGCTGTTTTTT
CASSDKRARRTGELFF
>TRBV20-1|.|TRBD1|TRBJ1-5
TGCAGTGCTAGTCGGCAGGGGGGGAATCAGCCCCAGCATTTT
CSASRQGGNQPQHF
>TRBV19|.|.|TRBJ1-2
TGTGCCAGTAGTATAGTTAGCCACTATGGCTACACCTTC
CASSIVSHYGYTF
>TRBV6-2/TRBV6-3|.|.|TRBJ2-7
TGTGCCAGCAGTGATTCCCGACCCGAGCAGTACTTC
CASSDSRPEQYF
>TRBV3-1/TRBV3-2|.|TRBD1|TRBJ1-4
TGTGCCAGCAGCCCCCTGGGGACAGTGGGTGAAAAACTGTTTTTT
CASSPLGTVGEKLFF
>TRBV27|.|.|TRBJ1-4
TGTGCCAGCAGTTCGTTACAGGCGTTTAATGAAAAACTGTTTTTT
CASSSLQAFNEKLFF
>TRBV5-8|.|.|TRBJ1-1
TGTGCCAGCAGCCCAGGACGGGCGAACACTGAAGCTTTCTTT
CASSPGRANTEAFF
>TRBV6-5|.|.|TRBJ1-5
TGTGCCAGCAGCTACGGCCCTCGGAGCAATCAGCCCCAGCATTTT
CASSYGPRSNQPQHF
>TRBV2|.|.|TRBJ2-1
TGTGCCAGCAGCCCCTTACCCTCCTACAATGAGCAGTTCTTC
CASSPLPSYNEQFF
>TRBV25-1|once|.|TRBJ1-1
TGTGCCAGCAGTAACTCAGGTAGGAACACTGAAGCTTTCTTT
CASSNSGRNTEAFF
>TRBV4-3|.|TRBD1|TRBJ1-5
TGCGCCAGCAGCCAAGCCCCCGACAGGGGGCAACAGCCCCAGCATTTT
CASSQAPDRGQQPQHF
>TRBV30|.|TRBD2|TRBJ2-1
TGTGCCTGGAGTAGGGGACTAGCGGCCTCCTACAATGAGCAGTTCTTC
CAWSRGLAASYNEQFF
>TRBV14|few|TRBD1|TRBJ1-2
TGTGCCAGCAGCATCCACAGGGGGCTTAACTATGGCTACACCTTC
CASSIHRGLNYGYTF
>TRBV4-3|.|.|TRBJ2-2
TGCGCCAGCAGCCAAGAGACTAACCTGAACACCGGGGAGCTGTTTTTT
CASSQETNLNTGELFF
>TRBV27|once|.|TRBJ1-5
TGTGCCAGCAGGGCTATGAAGGCAGGGCTCGATTCCAATCAGCCCCAGCATTTT
CASRAMKAGLDSNQPQHF
>TRBV30|.|TRBD1|TRBJ1-2
TGTGCCTGGACCGGGACAGGGGGTATTGGGTATGGCTACACCTTC
CAWTGTGGIGYGYTF
>TRBV19|.|.|TRBJ2-3
TGTGCCAGTAGTATAGGTCAGGGGACTACCACAGTGGAGCAGTATTTT
CASSIGQGTTTVEQYF
>TRBV3-1/TRBV3-2|.|TRBD1|TRBJ1-1
TGTGCCAGCGGAGTGACAGGGTTAGGTGGCACTGAAGCTTTCTTT
CASGVTGLGGTEAFF
>TRBV5-5|.|TRBD2|TRBJ2-1
TGTGCCAGCAGCTTAGATGGGACTAGCGGGTCTTACAATGAGCAGTTCTTC
CASSLDGTSGSYNEQFF
>TRBV5-8|.|TRBD2|TRBJ2-5
TGTGCCAGCAGCCCGGGGACTAGGGGCCAAGAGACCCAGTACTTC
CASSPGTRGQETQYF
>TRBV7-2|.|.|TRBJ2-2
TGTGCCAGCAGCTCTCTTACGGCTGCCGGGGAGCTGTTTTTT
CASSSLTAAGELFF
>TRBV7-2|.|.|TRBJ2-7
TGTGCCAGCAGCCCCCAGTATGGATCCTACGAGCAGTACTTC
CASSPQYGSYEQYF
>TRBV3-1/TRBV3-2|.|.|TRBJ1-6
TGTGCCAGCAGCCAAGAATGGACAGTTAATTCACCCCTCCACTTT
CASSQEWTVNSPLHF
>TRBV24-1|.|.|TRBJ2-1
TGTGCCACCAGTGATTCCGACCCAACCATCTACAATGAGCAGTTCTTC
CATSDSDPTIYNEQFF
>TRBV5-1|.|.|TRBJ1-4
TGCGCCAGCAGCTTTAGTGCAACTAATGAAAAACTGTTTTTT
CASSFSATNEKLFF
>TRBV7-9|.|.|TRBJ2-3
TGTGCCAGCACCCAGCGGGCAGGTAGCACAGATACGCAGTATTTT
CASTQRAGSTDTQYF
>TRBV13|.|.|TRBJ2-5
TGTGCCAGCAGCTTATTGGGGAACCAAGAGACCCAGTACTTC
CASSLLGNQETQYF
>TRBV24-1|.|.|TRBJ1-5
TGTGCCACCAGTGATGTCCGGGACCCTCATCAGCCCCAGCATTTT
CATSDVRDPHQPQHF
>TRBV11-2|.|TRBD2|TRBJ2-5
TGTGCCAGCAGCTACCACACGACCGGGGAGGGTAAGACCCAGTACTTC
CASSYHTTGEGKTQYF
>TRBV9|.|TRBD2|TRBJ2-5
TGTGCCAGCAGCGTAGCTACCCTAGCGGCGATGGAGACCCAGTACTTC
CASSVATLAAMETQYF
>TRBV25-1|.|.|TRBJ1-2
TGTGCCAGCAGTGGAGGATATGGCTACACCTTC
CASSGGYGYTF
>TRBV7-2|.|.|TRBJ1-5
TGTGCCAGCAGCTTAACAGGGCATCCCAATCAGCCCCAGCATTTT
CASSLTGHPNQPQHF
>TRBV24-1|.|TRBD2|TRBJ2-1
TGTGCCACCAGTGACGCCCCCGCGGGAGGTAGCAATGAGCAGTTCTTC
CATSDAPAGGSNEQFF
>TRBV15|.|.|TRBJ1-5
TGTGCCACCAGCATGGCAGGGCGACAGCCCCAGCATTTT
CATSMAGRQPQHF
>TRBV18|.|TRBD1|TRBJ2-3
TGTGCCAGCTCACCGACAGGGGGCCCCACAGATACGCAGTATTTT
CASSPTGGPTDTQYF
>TRBV9|.|TRBD1|TRBJ1-2
TGTGCCAGCAGCGTAAGTTTGGACAGGGACGATGGCTACACCTTC
CASSVSLDRDDGYTF
>TRBV7-9|.|TRBD1|TRBJ1-2
TGTGCCAGCAGCTCAAGATCCTCGACAGGGGTAAGGGAGAACTATGGCTACACCTTC
CASSSRSSTGVRENYGYTF